The next 6 T cell receptor beta chains were all read from a single sample in a study of patients and donors after allogeneic stem cell transplantation. One entry per CDR3 protein results from TCRdb running MiXCR on the RT-PCR reads. Counted here are some 960,000 distinct CDR3 sequences, around 17% occurring once; the ten biggest clones make up 5% to 6.5%. Sequenced input: blood, either unsorted or a sorted T cell fraction (not recorded which). The receptors shown here come from a human donor who was either an allogeneic HSCT recipient or a stem cell or donor lymphocyte infusion donor (not recorded which). It is not recorded whose cells these are; they may come from a transplant donor.

The genes are TRBV11-1 and TRBJ2-5; possible D gene TRBD2, 6 bases. The ends were cut back, 1 base at V and 2 bases at J, with 20 bases in the middle. Germline CDR1 SGHAT, CDR2 FQDESV (reference sequence). The CDR3 has 18 amino acids. CDR3 residues: CASSLGIAAKPEQETQYF. Written as DNA, the CDR3 is TGTGCCAGCAGCTTAGGTATAGCGGCGAAGCCAGAACAAGAGACCCAGTACTTC.

This clonotype was detected a few times. This chain links TRBV9 with TRBJ1-2; D is undetermined. V lost 0 bases to trimming and J lost 0 bases, with 9 bases between them. This CDR3 region has 15 residues. Germline V CDR1 and CDR2: SGDLS, YYNGEE. The CDR3 here is CASSVGGNTNYGYTF. In nucleotides, the CDR3 is TGTGCCAGCAGCGTAGGTGGAAATACTAACTATGGCTACACCTTC.

This clonotype came up a few times. The genes are TRBV4-1 and TRBJ1-3; no reliable D call. The length of the CDR3 is 16 residues. The V and J ends lost 2 bases and 0 bases respectively, with 11 bases between them. Germline V lookup: CDR1 MGHRA, CDR2 YSYEKL. The CDR3 region is CASSQFSSASGNTIYF. Here the CDR3 DNA reads TGCGCCAGCAGCCAATTCTCGAGCGCCTCTGGAAACACCATATATTTT.

In this sample, this clonotype turned up a few times. V and J are TRBV20-1 and TRBJ2-3, with 8 bases that match TRBD1. CDR3 size: 16 residues. J lost 6 bases, V lost 0 bases, and 11 bases had no gene match. Germline CDR1 DFQATT, CDR2 SNEGSKA (reference sequence). The CDR3: CSARDRTGKGSDTQYF. The CDR3 bases are TGCAGTGCTAGAGATCGGACAGGGAAAGGGTCGGATACGCAGTATTTT.

The V and J genes are TRBV28 and TRBJ2-2; D remains unclear. This CDR3 is 15 amino acids long. The V end lost 4 bases, the J end lost 4 bases, and 13 bases lay between the germline ends. Looked up from germline, CDR1 is MDHEN and CDR2 is SYDVKM. CDR3 residues: CASSSPLDLTGELFF. The CDR3, as DNA: TGTGCCAGCAGTTCCCCTCTTGATCTCACCGGGGAGCTGTTTTTT.

The rearrangement links TRBV6-5 to TRBJ1-2; 12 bases align to TRBD1. Trimming cost V 1 base and J 8 bases; bases outside gene matches: 8. Germline CDR1 and CDR2: MNHEY and SVGAGI. The CDR3 is made up of 16 amino acids. This chain's CDR3 is CASSYLSRDRGHGYTF. The CDR3 bases are TGTGCCAGCAGTTACTTAAGCCGGGACAGGGGGCACGGCTACACCTTC.